The 14 T cell receptor beta chains below were found in one sample sequenced in a study of blood T cell repertoires in COVID-19. Sequenced by immunoSEQ multiplex PCR; TCRdb stores in-frame clones only, minus some. This sample has some 450,000 clones, with approximately 88% found just once. Sequenced input: peripheral blood. These receptors were obtained from a woman in her 50s with COVID-19, enrolled during active disease.

This rearrangement joins TRBV2 to TRBJ2-7; 7 bases match TRBD1. Trimming took 7 bases from V and 2 from J; bases not matched to a gene: 5. CDR1 SNHLY and CDR2 FYNNEI come from the germline V gene. The CDR3 has 13 amino acids. CDR3 nucleotide sequence: TGTGCCAGCAAAGGGGGACAGCCCTACGAGCAGTACTTC. Translating gives CASKGGQPYEQYF.

V usage is TRBV4-1 and J usage is TRBJ2-7, with D possibly being TRBD1 (6 bases). Germline-derived CDR1 and CDR2 are MGHRA and YSYEKL. V was pared by 6 bases and J by 5 bases, with 17 bases between. The CDR3 length is 14 residues. CDR3 in DNA: TGCGCCAGCAGTTACTGGGGGCGAAGGAACGAGCAGTACTTC. It is translated as CASSYWGRRNEQYF.

The chain recombines TRBV7-9 with TRBJ2-7, with 8 bases lining up with TRBD1. Losses at the gene ends were 7 bases for V and 2 bases for J; bases not matched to a gene: 4. Germline V lookup: CDR1 SEHNR, CDR2 FQNEAQ (reference sequence). The CDR3 consists of 13 residues. CDR3 nucleotides: TGTGCCAGCAATCGACAGGGGACCTACGAGCAGTACTTC. Its protein is CASNRQGTYEQYF.

The chain links TRBV24-1 to TRBJ2-5; a possible D gene is TRBD2 (5 bases). CDR3 length: 15 residues. V gave up 3 bases and J gave up 5 bases, with 15 bases separating them. Germline loops: CDR1 KGHDR, CDR2 SFDVKD. The CDR3 sequence is CATSDQRPGLETQYF. In nucleotides, the CDR3 is TGTGCCACCAGTGATCAGCGGCCAGGCCTGGAGACCCAGTACTTC.

V is TRBV19 and J is TRBJ1-5, with 7 nucleotides matching TRBD1. The V segment lost 6 bases and the J segment 2 bases; nucleotides outside the gene matches: 10. The germline V gene has CDR1 LNHDA and CDR2 SQIVND (reference sequence). This CDR3 has 16 residues. Here the CDR3 reads CASRVRDRWGNQPQHF. CDR3 DNA: TGTGCCAGTAGGGTCCGGGACAGATGGGGCAATCAGCCCCAGCATTTT.

V and J are TRBV27 and TRBJ1-2; 9 bases map to TRBD1. Germline V gene data show CDR1 as MNHEY and CDR2 as SMNVEV (reference sequence). This CDR3 contains 13 residues. Trimming at V came to 5 bases and at J to 8 bases, leaving 6 bases not matched to a gene. As DNA, the CDR3 is TGTGCCAGCAGTCGGGACAGGGCCGGAGGCTACACCTTC. This encodes CASSRDRAGGYTF.

There are a few counts of this clone. The J gene is TRBJ2-7, the V gene TRBV5-6, with D perhaps TRBD1 (6 bases). This CDR3 contains 12 residues. CDR1 is SGHDT and CDR2 is YYEEEE in the germline V gene. V lost 4 bases to trimming and J lost 2 bases, with 7 bases between them. The CDR3 spells CASSGTTYEQYF. CDR3 DNA: TGTGCCAGCAGCGGGACAACCTACGAGCAGTACTTC.

The sample holds a few counts of this clone. The identical CDR3 is also encoded by other nucleotide sequences in the sample. This rearrangement joins TRBV5-1 to TRBJ2-7, with 7 bases lining up with TRBD1. Trimming took 0 bases from V and 3 from J; bases not matched to a gene: 3. This CDR3 spans 14 amino acids. Germline CDR1 SGHRS, CDR2 YFSETQ. CDR3 sequence: CASSLGQGVYEQYF. The CDR3 DNA reads as TGCGCCAGCAGCTTGGGCCAGGGGGTCTACGAGCAGTACTTC.

This clone was seen once. V and J are TRBV19 and TRBJ1-1, with D possibly TRBD1 on 5 matching bases. Germline V lookup: CDR1 LNHDA, CDR2 SQIVND (reference sequence). There are 14 residues in the CDR3. Trimming cost V 5 bases and J 5 bases, with 15 bases left between them. The CDR3 sequence is CASSVDSGRTEAFF. The CDR3 DNA is TGTGCCAGTAGTGTCGACAGTGGGAGGACTGAAGCTTTCTTT.

Note on this clone: One end of the junction varies from germline; a read error may be responsible. The chain carries TRBV6-5 and TRBJ2-7, with D unresolved. The germline CDR1 and CDR2 sequences are MNHEY and SVGAGI. The CDR3 loop spans 15 amino acids. This chain's CDR3 is CASSDSPPSSYEQYF. CDR3 DNA: TGTGCCAGCAGTGACTCCCCACCGAGCTCCTACGAGCAGTACTTC.

The rearrangement links TRBV29-1 to TRBJ1-2, with a possible D match to TRBD1 (5 bases). Germline assignment: CDR1 SQVTM and CDR2 ANQGSEA. V was pared by 0 bases and J by 5 bases, with 13 bases between. The CDR3 extends over 14 amino acids. Here the CDR3 DNA reads TGCAGCGTTGAAGATCTGGGGAGGGGTTATGGCTACACCTTC. This encodes CSVEDLGRGYGYTF.

This clone was seen just once. The gene calls are TRBV18 and TRBJ2-1; D ambiguous. In germline, CDR1 is KGHSH, CDR2 LQKENI. The CDR3 spans 15 residues. V was shortened by 3 bases and J by 1 base, with 10 bases between the two germline ends. In DNA form, the CDR3 reads TGTGCCAGCTCACCTCGCCAGGAATCCTACAATGAGCAGTTCTTC. Translation gives CASSPRQESYNEQFF.

CDR3 sequence (DNA): TGTGCCAGCAGTCTATCAGGGGGACCCACTGAAGCTTTCTTT. It is translated as CASSLSGGPTEAFF. J is TRBJ1-1 and V is TRBV3-1 (or the pseudogene TRBV3-2); 7 bases fit TRBD1. CDR1 and CDR2 from the germline V gene are LGHDT and YNNKEL (reference sequence). Trimming removed 6 bases from V and 4 bases from J; junction bases left unmatched: 8. This CDR3 comprises 14 residues.

This clone was detected once. The chain is built from TRBV5-1 and TRBJ2-6, with D tentatively TRBD1 (5 bases). The CDR3 covers 17 residues. V shed 3 bases and J shed 0 bases, with 13 bases lying between them. Germline assignment: CDR1 SGHRS and CDR2 YFSETQ. CDR3 protein: CASSYQGQVSGANVLTF. The CDR3 DNA reads TGCGCCAGCAGCTACCAGGGTCAAGTCTCTGGGGCCAACGTCCTGACTTTC. Filled out from reference TRBV5-1 and TRBJ2-6, the complete variable domain reads KAGVTQTPRYLIKTRGQQVTLSCSPISGHRSVSWYQQTPGQGLQFLFEYFSETQRNKGNFPGRFSGRQFSNSRSEMNVSTLELGDSALYLCASSYQGQVSGANVLTFGAGSRLTVL.